A selection of T cell receptor beta chains follows, all from one sample in a study of blood T cell repertoires in COVID-19. Here immunoSEQ multiplex PCR was the method, and the copy in TCRdb shows in-frame clones only, minus some. Found here are approximately 200,000 clones, about 86% of them singletons; the top ten hold roughly 4.5%. The sample comprised PBMCs or T cells enriched from blood (not recorded which). These receptors were taken from a woman aged 25 to 45 who had been exposed to COVID-19. Each CDR3 is given with its conserved first and last residue. Fields, in order: CDR3 DNA, CDR3 protein, V gene, J gene, clone size, CDR3 length, D gene. D genes are given only for firm matches. The size entry is marked missing in some rows and otherwise reads once, few, many or a size class.

CDR3nt: TGCAGTGCCCCCGACGAGGACGAGCAGTACTTC
CDR3aa: CSAPDEDEQYF
v_gene: TRBV20-1
j_gene: TRBJ2-7
abundance: once
len: 11
d_gene: .

CDR3nt: TGCAGCGTTCCCGGGACAGGGGGCTCTGGGGCCAACGTCCTGACTTTC
CDR3aa: CSVPGTGGSGANVLTF
v_gene: TRBV29-1
j_gene: TRBJ2-6
abundance: .
len: 16
d_gene: TRBD1

CDR3nt: TGTGCCAGGCCGTACGGGGGAGGGGAAAAACTGTTTTTT
CDR3aa: CARPYGGGEKLFF
v_gene: TRBV30
j_gene: TRBJ1-4
abundance: .
len: 13
d_gene: .

CDR3nt: TGTGCCAGCAGTCCCCGGACAGGGAGTAATTCACCCCTCCACTTT
CDR3aa: CASSPRTGSNSPLHF
v_gene: TRBV6-4
j_gene: TRBJ1-6
abundance: .
len: 15
d_gene: TRBD1

CDR3nt: TGTGCCACCAGTGACTCCAGCGGGGGGCCCTACAATGAGCAGTTCTTC
CDR3aa: CATSDSSGGPYNEQFF
v_gene: TRBV24-1
j_gene: TRBJ2-1
abundance: .
len: 16
d_gene: TRBD2

CDR3nt: TGTGCCAGCAGTGGAGGGGGCGGGGTGTATGGTTACGAGCAGTACTTC
CDR3aa: CASSGGGGVYGYEQYF
v_gene: TRBV25-1
j_gene: TRBJ2-7
abundance: .
len: 16
d_gene: .

CDR3nt: TGTGCCAGCAGCGGGGGGACAGGGTCTTATAGCAATCAGCCCCAGCATTTT
CDR3aa: CASSGGTGSYSNQPQHF
v_gene: TRBV5-5
j_gene: TRBJ1-5
abundance: few
len: 17
d_gene: TRBD1

CDR3nt: TGTGCCAGCAGCCAAGATTGGGGCGGACCCACCTACAATGAGCAGTTCTTC
CDR3aa: CASSQDWGGPTYNEQFF
v_gene: TRBV4-2
j_gene: TRBJ2-1
abundance: .
len: 17
d_gene: .

CDR3nt: TGTGCCAGCCTGGACTACTCCTACAATGAGCAGTTCTTC
CDR3aa: CASLDYSYNEQFF
v_gene: TRBV19
j_gene: TRBJ2-1
abundance: .
len: 13
d_gene: .

CDR3nt: TGTGCCAGCAGCCAAAGACAGGGAACCTACAATGAGCAGTTCTTC
CDR3aa: CASSQRQGTYNEQFF
v_gene: TRBV4-2
j_gene: TRBJ2-1
abundance: .
len: 15
d_gene: TRBD1

CDR3nt: TGCGCCAGCAGGCCCGGGACAGGGGGCACTGAAGCTTTCTTT
CDR3aa: CASRPGTGGTEAFF
v_gene: TRBV10-1
j_gene: TRBJ1-1
abundance: .
len: 14
d_gene: TRBD1

CDR3nt: TGTGCCAGCGGTCAGGGTGGCGGGGAGATTCAGTACTTC
CDR3aa: CASGQGGGEIQYF
v_gene: TRBV18
j_gene: TRBJ2-4
abundance: few
len: 13
d_gene: .

CDR3nt: TGTGCCAGCAGTTCAAGAAGACACCGGACAGGTATGAACACTGAAGCTTTCTTT
CDR3aa: CASSSRRHRTGMNTEAFF
v_gene: TRBV28
j_gene: TRBJ1-1
abundance: .
len: 18
d_gene: TRBD1

CDR3nt: TGTGCCAGCAGCTGGGGACAGTATAGCAATCAGCCCCAGCATTTT
CDR3aa: CASSWGQYSNQPQHF
v_gene: TRBV7-2
j_gene: TRBJ1-5
abundance: .
len: 15
d_gene: TRBD1

CDR3nt: TGTGCCAGCAGCCTGGGGGAGGGGGAAAAACTGTTTTTT
CDR3aa: CASSLGEGEKLFF
v_gene: TRBV3-1/TRBV3-2
j_gene: TRBJ1-4
abundance: few
len: 13
d_gene: .

CDR3nt: TGTGCCAGTAGTATTGGGTTACAGGGTACCTACGAGCAGTACTTC
CDR3aa: CASSIGLQGTYEQYF
v_gene: TRBV19
j_gene: TRBJ2-7
abundance: .
len: 15
d_gene: .

CDR3nt: TGTGCCAGCGCAGGCGGCGGGGAGCAGTTCTTC
CDR3aa: CASAGGGEQFF
v_gene: TRBV2
j_gene: TRBJ2-1
abundance: .
len: 11
d_gene: .

CDR3nt: TGTGCCAGCAGGACAGGGGGGACTAATGAAAAACTGTTTTTT
CDR3aa: CASRTGGTNEKLFF
v_gene: TRBV28
j_gene: TRBJ1-4
abundance: few
len: 14
d_gene: TRBD1

CDR3nt: TGTGCCACCAGCAGAGATTTAAAAGACAGGACAGCGGCTGAGCAGTTCTTC
CDR3aa: CATSRDLKDRTAAEQFF
v_gene: TRBV15
j_gene: TRBJ2-1
abundance: .
len: 17
d_gene: .

CDR3nt: TGTGCCAGCAGCTTACTAGGGGATACTGAAGCTTTCTTT
CDR3aa: CASSLLGDTEAFF
v_gene: TRBV13
j_gene: TRBJ1-1
abundance: few
len: 13
d_gene: .

CDR3nt: TGTGCCAGCAGTGAAATCCAGGGGGAGACCCAGTACTTC
CDR3aa: CASSEIQGETQYF
v_gene: TRBV6-4
j_gene: TRBJ2-5
abundance: once
len: 13
d_gene: .

CDR3nt: TGTGCCAGCAGCGTGGGGCCTAGCTCTGGAAACACCATATATTTT
CDR3aa: CASSVGPSSGNTIYF
v_gene: TRBV7-6
j_gene: TRBJ1-3
abundance: .
len: 15
d_gene: .

CDR3nt: TGTGCCAGCAGCTTAGCTACTGGGACATTTTCCTACAATGAGCAGTTCTTC
CDR3aa: CASSLATGTFSYNEQFF
v_gene: TRBV7-9
j_gene: TRBJ2-1
abundance: .
len: 17
d_gene: .

CDR3nt: TGTGCCAGCAGCGTAGAGGGGACAACGGGTAACACCATATATTTT
CDR3aa: CASSVEGTTGNTIYF
v_gene: TRBV9
j_gene: TRBJ1-3
abundance: .
len: 15
d_gene: .

CDR3nt: TGTGCCTGGAGTTCGGCAGGGGACGACGAGCAGTACTTC
CDR3aa: CAWSSAGDDEQYF
v_gene: TRBV30
j_gene: TRBJ2-7
abundance: few
len: 13
d_gene: .

CDR3nt: TGTGCCAGCAGTTTCCCGGGACTAGCGGGGGGGCTCGGCGGGGAGCTGTTTTTT
CDR3aa: CASSFPGLAGGLGGELFF
v_gene: TRBV28
j_gene: TRBJ2-2
abundance: .
len: 18
d_gene: TRBD2

CDR3nt: TGTGCCAGCAGCCAAGATCTGGGCAGCTCTGGAAACACCATATATTTT
CDR3aa: CASSQDLGSSGNTIYF
v_gene: TRBV4-2
j_gene: TRBJ1-3
abundance: .
len: 16
d_gene: .

CDR3nt: TGTGCCAGCAGCTTAGGCGCCCAGGGATATAATTCACCCCTCCACTTT
CDR3aa: CASSLGAQGYNSPLHF
v_gene: TRBV11-2
j_gene: TRBJ1-6
abundance: .
len: 16
d_gene: .

CDR3nt: TGTGCCAGCAGCGTAGGGGGGCAGACAACGAACACCGGGGAGCTGTTTTTT
CDR3aa: CASSVGGQTTNTGELFF
v_gene: TRBV9
j_gene: TRBJ2-2
abundance: .
len: 17
d_gene: .

CDR3nt: TGTGCCAGCAGCCGGAGGGGTGCGGGCAATTCACCCCTCCACTTT
CDR3aa: CASSRRGAGNSPLHF
v_gene: TRBV5-8
j_gene: TRBJ1-6
abundance: once
len: 15
d_gene: .

CDR3nt: TGTGCCAGCAGTTTTAGTCTGGTAGCGGGGAGTCCTAGCACAGATACGCAGTATTTT
CDR3aa: CASSFSLVAGSPSTDTQYF
v_gene: TRBV27
j_gene: TRBJ2-3
abundance: .
len: 19
d_gene: TRBD2

CDR3nt: TGTGCCAGCAGTTACGTCGGTAGACCCCTCCACTTT
CDR3aa: CASSYVGRPLHF
v_gene: TRBV6-5
j_gene: TRBJ1-6
abundance: .
len: 12
d_gene: .

CDR3nt: TGTGCCAGCAGCCATTTAGGGGAATCAGATACGCAGTATTTT
CDR3aa: CASSHLGESDTQYF
v_gene: TRBV3-1/TRBV3-2
j_gene: TRBJ2-3
abundance: few
len: 14
d_gene: .

CDR3nt: TGTGCCAGCAGCAACACGGGACAGGGTAATAGCAATCAGCCCCAGCATTTT
CDR3aa: CASSNTGQGNSNQPQHF
v_gene: TRBV21-1
j_gene: TRBJ1-5
abundance: .
len: 17
d_gene: .